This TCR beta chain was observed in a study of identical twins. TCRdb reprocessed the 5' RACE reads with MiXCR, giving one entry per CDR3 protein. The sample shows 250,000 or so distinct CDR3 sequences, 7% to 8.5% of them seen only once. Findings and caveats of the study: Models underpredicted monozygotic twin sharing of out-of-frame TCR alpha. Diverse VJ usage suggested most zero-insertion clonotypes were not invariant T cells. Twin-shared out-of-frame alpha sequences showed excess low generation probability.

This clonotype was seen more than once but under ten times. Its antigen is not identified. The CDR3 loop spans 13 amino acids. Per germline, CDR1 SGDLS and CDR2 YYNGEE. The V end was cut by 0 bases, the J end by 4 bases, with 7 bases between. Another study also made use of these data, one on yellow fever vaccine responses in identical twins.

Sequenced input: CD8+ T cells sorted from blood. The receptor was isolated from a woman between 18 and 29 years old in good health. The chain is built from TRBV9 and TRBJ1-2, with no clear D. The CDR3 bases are TGTGCCAGCAGCGTAGGAACTTCCTATGGCTACACCTTC. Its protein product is CASSVGTSYGYTF.